This T cell receptor beta chain was documented in a study of response to subunit inactivated influenza vaccine. This clonotype turned up a few times. This CDR3 region has 11 residues. Per the germline V gene, CDR1 is SGHTA and CDR2 is FQGNSA. V was shortened by 3 bases and J by 11 bases, with 10 bases between the two germline ends. TCRdb used MiXCR to reprocess the RT-PCR reads, holding one entry per CDR3 protein. The sample lists roughly 500,000 distinct CDR3 sequences, more than 15% occurring once. The receptor was derived from a man between 50 and 69 years old who received an inactivated influenza vaccine. This rearrangement joins TRBV7-2 to TRBJ1-1; D remains ambiguous. Sequenced material: CD4+ T cells sorted from PBMCs, taken around 2 years after vaccination. CDR3 sequence (DNA): TGTGCCAGCAGCTTGGGCCTCTCGGCTTTCTTT. Encoded protein: CASSLGLSAFF.